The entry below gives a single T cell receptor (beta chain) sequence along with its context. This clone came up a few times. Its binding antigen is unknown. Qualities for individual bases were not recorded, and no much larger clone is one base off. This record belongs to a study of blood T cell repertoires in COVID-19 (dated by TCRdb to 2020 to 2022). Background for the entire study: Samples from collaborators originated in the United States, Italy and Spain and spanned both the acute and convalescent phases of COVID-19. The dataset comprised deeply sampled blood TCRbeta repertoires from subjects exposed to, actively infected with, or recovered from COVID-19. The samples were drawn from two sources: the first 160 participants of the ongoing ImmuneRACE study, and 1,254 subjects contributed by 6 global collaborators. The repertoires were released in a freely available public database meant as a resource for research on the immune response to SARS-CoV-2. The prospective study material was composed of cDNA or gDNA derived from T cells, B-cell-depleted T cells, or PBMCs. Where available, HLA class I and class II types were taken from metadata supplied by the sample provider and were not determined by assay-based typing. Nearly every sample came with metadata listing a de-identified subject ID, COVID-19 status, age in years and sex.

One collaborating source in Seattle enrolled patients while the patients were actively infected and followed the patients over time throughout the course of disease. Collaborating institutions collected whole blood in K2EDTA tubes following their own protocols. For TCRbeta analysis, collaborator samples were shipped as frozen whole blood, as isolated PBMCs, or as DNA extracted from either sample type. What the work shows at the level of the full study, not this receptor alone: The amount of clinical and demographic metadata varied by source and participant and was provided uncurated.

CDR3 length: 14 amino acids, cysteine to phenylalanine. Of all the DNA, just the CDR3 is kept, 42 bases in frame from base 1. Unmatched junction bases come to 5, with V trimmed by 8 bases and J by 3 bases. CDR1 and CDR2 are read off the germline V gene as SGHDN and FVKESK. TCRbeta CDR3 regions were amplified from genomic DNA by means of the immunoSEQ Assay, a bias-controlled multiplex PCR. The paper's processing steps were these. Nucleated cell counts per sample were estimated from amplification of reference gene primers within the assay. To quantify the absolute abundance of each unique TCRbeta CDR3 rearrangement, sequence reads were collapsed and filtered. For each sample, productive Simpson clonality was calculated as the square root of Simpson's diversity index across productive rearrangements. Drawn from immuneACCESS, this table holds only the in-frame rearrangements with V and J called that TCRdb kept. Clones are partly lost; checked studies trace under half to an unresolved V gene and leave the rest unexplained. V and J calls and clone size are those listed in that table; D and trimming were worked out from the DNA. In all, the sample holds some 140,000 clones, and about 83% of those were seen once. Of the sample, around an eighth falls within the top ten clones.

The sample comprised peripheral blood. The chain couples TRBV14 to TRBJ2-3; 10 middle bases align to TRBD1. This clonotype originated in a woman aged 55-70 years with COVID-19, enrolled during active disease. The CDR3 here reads CASSGGQGTDTQYF. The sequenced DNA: TGTGCCAGCTCCGGGGGACAGGGGACAGATACGCAGTATTTT.